This T cell receptor (beta chain) was captured in a study of monozygotic twins with inflammatory bowel disease. General observations from the study: Differences in immunosuppressive treatment may have been a source of added variability in patient repertoires.

From its re-call of the 5' RACE reads, TCRdb lists each CDR3 protein once, without DNA. The sample data list about 450,000 distinct CDR3 sequences. With respect to this clonotype: Antigen unknown.

CDR3 length equals 14 residues. CDR1 and CDR2 from the germline V gene are KGHSH and LQKENI. This receptor was taken from a human donor with ulcerative colitis or Crohn's disease, or a healthy co-twin of an affected twin (not recorded which). The chain uses TRBV18 and TRBJ1-1; checking the TCRdb D call of TRBD1 is not possible without DNA. The sequenced sample consisted of blood. This CDR3 reads CASSLNHRVSEAFF. The variable domain in full, completed from reference TRBV18 and TRBJ1-1, reads NAGVMQNPRHLVRRRGQEARLRCSPMKGHSHVYWYRQLPEEGLKFMVYLQKENIIDESGMPKERFSAEFPKEGPSILRIQQVVRGDSAAYFCASSLNHRVSEAFFGQGTRLTVV.